Listed below are T cell receptor beta chains from one sample, sequenced in a study of blood T cell repertoires in COVID-19. Assay: immunoSEQ multiplex PCR; the TCRdb copy retains only in-frame clones and omits some. The table includes a few hundred thousand clones, about 89% detected once. The sample taken for sequencing was peripheral blood. Receptors originate from a woman between 50 and 59 years old who had recovered from COVID-19. CDR3s include the opening cysteine and the closing phenylalanine or tryptophan. Fields, in order: V gene, D gene, J gene, clone size, CDR3 protein, CDR3 DNA. D genes are given only for firm matches. Part of the rows lack a size; the others show once, few, many or a class for expanded clones.

v_gene: TRBV5-6
d_gene: -
j_gene: TRBJ1-4
abundance: -
CDR3aa: CASSLGPGLLLNEKLFF
CDR3nt: TGTGCCAGCAGCTTGGGGCCAGGCCTGTTATTGAATGAAAAACTGTTTTTT

v_gene: TRBV6-6
d_gene: -
j_gene: TRBJ2-3
abundance: -
CDR3aa: CASIISGTSTDTQYF
CDR3nt: TGTGCCAGCATCATTAGCGGTACTAGCACAGATACGCAGTATTTT

v_gene: TRBV19
d_gene: -
j_gene: TRBJ2-3
abundance: -
CDR3aa: CASSQPQGGVRPDTQYF
CDR3nt: TGTGCCAGTAGCCAACCTCAGGGAGGTGTTCGGCCAGATACGCAGTATTTT

v_gene: TRBV27
d_gene: -
j_gene: TRBJ1-2
abundance: -
CDR3aa: CASKEVGGAYGYTF
CDR3nt: TGTGCCAGCAAAGAGGTTGGGGGGGCCTATGGCTACACCTTC

v_gene: TRBV5-8
d_gene: TRBD2
j_gene: TRBJ2-2
abundance: -
CDR3aa: CASSLWASGNTGELFF
CDR3nt: TGTGCCAGCAGCTTGTGGGCTAGCGGCAACACCGGGGAGCTGTTTTTT

v_gene: TRBV19
d_gene: TRBD1
j_gene: TRBJ1-5
abundance: -
CDR3aa: CASSIGQGRQPQHF
CDR3nt: TGTGCCAGTAGTATCGGACAGGGCCGGCAGCCCCAGCATTTT

v_gene: TRBV3-1/TRBV3-2
d_gene: TRBD2
j_gene: TRBJ2-7
abundance: -
CDR3aa: CASSHVDREMEEEREGPHEQYF
CDR3nt: TGTGCCAGCAGCCACGTTGACAGGGAGATGGAAGAGGAGCGGGAGGGCCCCCACGAGCAGTACTTC

v_gene: TRBV19
d_gene: -
j_gene: TRBJ2-4
abundance: -
CDR3aa: CASSIARDNNIQYF
CDR3nt: TGTGCCAGTAGTATCGCCCGGGACAATAACATTCAGTACTTC

v_gene: TRBV6-6
d_gene: -
j_gene: TRBJ2-2
abundance: -
CDR3aa: CASSPSIIRSHHPNLVEWTGELFF
CDR3nt: TGTGCCAGCAGTCCCTCTATAATTAGGTCCCATCACCCAAATCTAGTGGAGTGGACCGGGGAGCTGTTTTTT

v_gene: TRBV5-6
d_gene: -
j_gene: TRBJ2-7
abundance: -
CDR3aa: CASSLARGYEQYF
CDR3nt: TGTGCCAGCAGCTTGGCTCGGGGATACGAGCAGTACTTC

v_gene: TRBV6-2/TRBV6-3
d_gene: -
j_gene: TRBJ2-4
abundance: -
CDR3aa: CASSYSELAKNIQYF
CDR3nt: TGTGCCAGCAGTTACTCGGAGCTAGCCAAAAACATTCAGTACTTC

v_gene: TRBV27
d_gene: -
j_gene: TRBJ1-6
abundance: -
CDR3aa: CASSLLNSPLHF
CDR3nt: TGTGCCAGCAGTTTGTTAAATTCACCCCTCCACTTT

v_gene: TRBV12-3/TRBV12-4
d_gene: TRBD1
j_gene: TRBJ1-1
abundance: -
CDR3aa: CASRPGTGREAFF
CDR3nt: TGTGCCAGCAGACCAGGGACAGGGCGAGAAGCTTTCTTT

v_gene: TRBV29-1
d_gene: TRBD2
j_gene: TRBJ2-1
abundance: -
CDR3aa: CSVEGRTRTYNEQFF
CDR3nt: TGCAGCGTTGAAGGACGGACTAGAACTTACAATGAGCAGTTCTTC

v_gene: TRBV2
d_gene: -
j_gene: TRBJ2-3
abundance: -
CDR3aa: CAGGLGDLTDTQYF
CDR3nt: TGTGCCGGAGGGCTCGGGGATCTCACAGATACGCAGTATTTT

v_gene: TRBV5-1
d_gene: -
j_gene: TRBJ1-3
abundance: -
CDR3aa: CASSPGGLGNTIYF
CDR3nt: TGCGCCAGCAGCCCAGGAGGGCTCGGAAACACCATATATTTT

v_gene: TRBV7-9
d_gene: -
j_gene: TRBJ2-1
abundance: -
CDR3aa: CASSPGLWETYNEQFF
CDR3nt: TGTGCCAGCAGCCCGGGTCTGTGGGAGACATACAATGAGCAGTTCTTC

v_gene: TRBV9
d_gene: TRBD1
j_gene: TRBJ2-1
abundance: -
CDR3aa: CASSLGQGSYNEQFF
CDR3nt: TGTGCCAGCAGCCTAGGACAGGGCTCCTACAATGAGCAGTTCTTC

v_gene: TRBV15
d_gene: -
j_gene: TRBJ1-5
abundance: -
CDR3aa: CATSRARGSQPQHF
CDR3nt: TGTGCCACCAGCAGAGCGCGGGGGTCTCAGCCCCAGCATTTT

v_gene: TRBV28
d_gene: TRBD1
j_gene: TRBJ1-2
abundance: many
CDR3aa: CASSLFPQGKSYGYTF
CDR3nt: TGTGCCAGCAGTTTATTTCCACAGGGGAAGAGTTATGGCTACACCTTC

v_gene: TRBV6-1
d_gene: -
j_gene: TRBJ1-2
abundance: -
CDR3aa: CASSEGGSHGYTF
CDR3nt: TGTGCCAGCAGTGAAGGAGGGAGCCATGGCTACACCTTC

v_gene: TRBV6-5
d_gene: TRBD1
j_gene: TRBJ2-2
abundance: -
CDR3aa: CASSYPDRPGELFF
CDR3nt: TGTGCCAGCAGTTACCCGGACAGGCCCGGGGAGCTGTTTTTT

v_gene: TRBV19
d_gene: -
j_gene: TRBJ1-1
abundance: -
CDR3aa: CASTTTDLNTEAFF
CDR3nt: TGTGCCAGTACCACCACGGACTTGAACACTGAAGCTTTCTTT

v_gene: TRBV28
d_gene: -
j_gene: TRBJ1-2
abundance: -
CDR3aa: CASRPGTNYGYTF
CDR3nt: TGTGCCAGCAGACCGGGGACAAACTATGGCTACACCTTC

v_gene: TRBV27
d_gene: TRBD1
j_gene: TRBJ1-2
abundance: -
CDR3aa: CASRGGTGDPINYGYTF
CDR3nt: TGTGCCAGCAGGGGTGGGACAGGGGACCCGATAAACTATGGCTACACCTTC

v_gene: TRBV7-8
d_gene: -
j_gene: TRBJ2-7
abundance: -
CDR3aa: CASSLSQSYEQYF
CDR3nt: TGTGCCAGCAGCTTATCTCAGTCCTACGAGCAGTACTTC

v_gene: TRBV4-3
d_gene: TRBD2
j_gene: TRBJ2-3
abundance: -
CDR3aa: CASSQLSSGGALDTQYF
CDR3nt: TGCGCCAGCAGCCAACTGTCTAGCGGGGGGGCGTTAGATACGCAGTATTTT

v_gene: TRBV19
d_gene: TRBD2
j_gene: TRBJ2-7
abundance: -
CDR3aa: CASSITSGGSYEQYF
CDR3nt: TGTGCCAGTAGTATAACTAGCGGGGGATCCTACGAGCAGTACTTC

v_gene: TRBV19
d_gene: TRBD2
j_gene: TRBJ2-7
abundance: -
CDR3aa: CASSIKREGKQYF
CDR3nt: TGTGCCAGTAGTATTAAGCGGGAGGGTAAGCAGTACTTC

v_gene: TRBV10-3
d_gene: TRBD1
j_gene: TRBJ1-1
abundance: -
CDR3aa: CAISPGTGLNTEAFF
CDR3nt: TGTGCCATCAGCCCCGGGACAGGGTTGAACACTGAAGCTTTCTTT

v_gene: TRBV6-2/TRBV6-3
d_gene: -
j_gene: TRBJ2-1
abundance: -
CDR3aa: CASSLSVLRTVGGNEQFF
CDR3nt: TGTGCCAGCAGTTTGTCCGTATTACGCACTGTGGGAGGCAATGAGCAGTTCTTC

v_gene: TRBV7-2
d_gene: TRBD2
j_gene: TRBJ2-6
abundance: -
CDR3aa: CASSLVPRRGVIGANVLTF
CDR3nt: TGTGCCAGCAGCTTAGTTCCACGGCGGGGGGTGATAGGGGCCAACGTCCTGACTTTC

v_gene: TRBV20-1
d_gene: -
j_gene: TRBJ2-7
abundance: few
CDR3aa: CSARNSYEQYF
CDR3nt: TGCAGTGCTAGAAACAGCTACGAGCAGTACTTC

v_gene: TRBV23-1
d_gene: -
j_gene: TRBJ1-5
abundance: -
CDR3aa: CASSQSSPGSRQPQHF
CDR3nt: TGCGCCAGCAGTCAATCGTCGCCAGGGTCTCGGCAGCCCCAGCATTTT

v_gene: TRBV29-1
d_gene: -
j_gene: TRBJ2-5
abundance: few
CDR3aa: CSVHGETQYF
CDR3nt: TGCAGCGTGCACGGGGAGACCCAGTACTTC

v_gene: TRBV6-5
d_gene: -
j_gene: TRBJ1-1
abundance: -
CDR3aa: CASSYSGGIVTEAFF
CDR3nt: TGTGCCAGCAGTTACTCGGGGGGGATTGTTACTGAAGCTTTCTTT

v_gene: TRBV9
d_gene: -
j_gene: TRBJ1-6
abundance: -
CDR3aa: CASSVADTGGSYNSPLHF
CDR3nt: TGTGCCAGCAGCGTAGCTGATACGGGGGGCTCCTATAATTCACCCCTCCACTTT

v_gene: TRBV19
d_gene: TRBD2
j_gene: TRBJ2-7
abundance: -
CDR3aa: CASSMLGTSGEFYEQYF
CDR3nt: TGTGCCAGTAGTATGCTCGGGACTAGCGGGGAGTTCTACGAGCAGTACTTC

v_gene: TRBV19
d_gene: -
j_gene: TRBJ2-7
abundance: -
CDR3aa: CASSEQGIGEQYF
CDR3nt: TGTGCCAGCTCGGAACAGGGAATCGGCGAGCAGTACTTC

v_gene: TRBV28
d_gene: -
j_gene: TRBJ1-1
abundance: once
CDR3aa: CASSSYRVRNTEAFF
CDR3nt: TGTGCCAGCAGTTCCTACAGGGTGAGAAACACTGAAGCTTTCTTT

v_gene: TRBV7-9
d_gene: -
j_gene: TRBJ1-5
abundance: -
CDR3aa: CASSLDTGNQPQHF
CDR3nt: TGTGCCAGCAGCTTAGATACAGGAAATCAGCCCCAGCATTTT

v_gene: TRBV7-9
d_gene: TRBD1
j_gene: TRBJ1-2
abundance: -
CDR3aa: CASSRDGTGWARGSGYTF
CDR3nt: TGTGCCAGCAGCCGCGATGGGACAGGATGGGCCCGGGGCAGTGGCTACACCTTC

v_gene: TRBV30
d_gene: TRBD2
j_gene: TRBJ2-7
abundance: -
CDR3aa: CAWSVAGGPFEQYF
CDR3nt: TGTGCCTGGAGCGTAGCGGGAGGGCCGTTCGAGCAGTACTTC

v_gene: TRBV19
d_gene: TRBD1
j_gene: TRBJ2-7
abundance: few
CDR3aa: CASNPGQGSYEQYF
CDR3nt: TGTGCCAGTAATCCGGGACAGGGCTCCTACGAGCAGTACTTC

v_gene: TRBV19
d_gene: TRBD1
j_gene: TRBJ2-2
abundance: -
CDR3aa: CASSKLDRYTGELFF
CDR3nt: TGTGCCAGTAGTAAACTGGACAGGTACACCGGGGAGCTGTTTTTT

v_gene: TRBV30
d_gene: -
j_gene: TRBJ1-1
abundance: -
CDR3aa: CAWDKQAQAFF
CDR3nt: TGTGCCTGGGACAAACAGGCGCAAGCTTTCTTT